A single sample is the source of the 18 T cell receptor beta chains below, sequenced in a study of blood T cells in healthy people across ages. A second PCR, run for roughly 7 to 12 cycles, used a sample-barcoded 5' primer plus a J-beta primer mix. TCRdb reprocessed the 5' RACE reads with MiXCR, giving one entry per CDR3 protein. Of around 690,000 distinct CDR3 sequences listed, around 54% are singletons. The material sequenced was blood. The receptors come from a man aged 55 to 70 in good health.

This CDR3 reads CASSYAAGGTIYEQYF. The CDR3 region has the DNA TGTGCCAGCAGTTACGCAGCGGGGGGTACTATCTACGAGCAGTACTTC. The chain joins TRBV6-6 to TRBJ2-7; 9 bases match TRBD2. CDR1 is MNHNY, CDR2 SVGAGI, per germline (reference sequence). The CDR3 is 16 amino acids. V lost 2 bases and J lost 3; bases outside the gene matches: 8.

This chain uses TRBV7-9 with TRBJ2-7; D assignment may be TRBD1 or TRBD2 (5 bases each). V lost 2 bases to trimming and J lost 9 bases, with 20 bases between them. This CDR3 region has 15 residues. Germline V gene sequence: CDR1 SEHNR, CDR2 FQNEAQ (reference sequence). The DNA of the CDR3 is TGTGCCAGCAGCTTACGGGACGGACCTTTCCGAGGGCAGTACTTC. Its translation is CASSLRDGPFRGQYF.

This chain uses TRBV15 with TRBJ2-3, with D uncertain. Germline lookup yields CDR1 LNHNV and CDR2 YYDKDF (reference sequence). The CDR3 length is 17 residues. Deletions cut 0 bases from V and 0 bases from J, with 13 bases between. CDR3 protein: CATSRDRRSLSTDTQYF. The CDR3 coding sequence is TGTGCCACCAGCAGAGATCGAAGGTCCTTGAGCACAGATACGCAGTATTTT.

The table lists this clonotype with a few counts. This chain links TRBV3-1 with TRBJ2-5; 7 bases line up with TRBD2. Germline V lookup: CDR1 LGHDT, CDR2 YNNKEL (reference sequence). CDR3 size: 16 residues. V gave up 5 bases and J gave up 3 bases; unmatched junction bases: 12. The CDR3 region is CASSSHGGGAKETQYF. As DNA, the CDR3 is TGTGCCAGCAGCTCGCACGGGGGAGGGGCCAAAGAGACCCAGTACTTC.

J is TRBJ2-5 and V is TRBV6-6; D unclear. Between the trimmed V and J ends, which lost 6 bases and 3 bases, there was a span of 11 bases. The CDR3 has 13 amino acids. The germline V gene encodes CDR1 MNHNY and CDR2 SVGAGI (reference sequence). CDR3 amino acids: CASSYRVEETQYF. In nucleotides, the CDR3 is TGTGCCAGCAGCTATAGGGTTGAAGAGACCCAGTACTTC.

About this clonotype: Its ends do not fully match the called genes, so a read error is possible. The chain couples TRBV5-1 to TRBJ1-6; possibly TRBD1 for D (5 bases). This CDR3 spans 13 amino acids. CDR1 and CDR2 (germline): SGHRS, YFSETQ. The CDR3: CVSSVMGDSPLHF. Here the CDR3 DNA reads TGCGTCAGCAGCGTGATGGGGGATTCACCCCTCCACTTT.

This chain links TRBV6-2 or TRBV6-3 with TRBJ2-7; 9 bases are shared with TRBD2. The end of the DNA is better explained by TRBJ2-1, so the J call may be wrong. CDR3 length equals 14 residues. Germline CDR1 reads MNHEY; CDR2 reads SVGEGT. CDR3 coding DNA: TGTGCCAGCACCCTAGCGGGGAGCTCCTACGAGCAGTTCTTC. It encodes CASTLAGSSYEQFF.

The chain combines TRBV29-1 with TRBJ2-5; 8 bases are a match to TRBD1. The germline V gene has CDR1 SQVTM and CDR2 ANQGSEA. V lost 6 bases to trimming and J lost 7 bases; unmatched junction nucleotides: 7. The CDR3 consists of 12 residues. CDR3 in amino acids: CSVPRQGRTQYF. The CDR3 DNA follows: TGCAGCGTCCCCCGACAGGGGCGGACCCAGTACTTC.

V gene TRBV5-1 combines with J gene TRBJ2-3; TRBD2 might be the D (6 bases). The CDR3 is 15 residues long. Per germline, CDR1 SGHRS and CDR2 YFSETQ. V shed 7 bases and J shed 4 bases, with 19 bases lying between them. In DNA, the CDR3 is TGCGCCAGCGGCCGGAGGGACGCACAGGCAGATACGCAGTATTTT. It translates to CASGRRDAQADTQYF. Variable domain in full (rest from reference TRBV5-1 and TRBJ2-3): KAGVTQTPRYLIKTRGQQVTLSCSPISGHRSVSWYQQTPGQGLQFLFEYFSETQRNKGNFPGRFSGRQFSNSRSEMNVSTLELGDSALYLCASGRRDAQADTQYFGPGTRLTVL.

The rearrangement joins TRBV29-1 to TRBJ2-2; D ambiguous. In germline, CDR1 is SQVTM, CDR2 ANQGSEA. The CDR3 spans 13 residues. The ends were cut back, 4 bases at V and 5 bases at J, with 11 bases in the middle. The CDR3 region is CSVVIAGTGELFF. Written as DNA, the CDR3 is TGCAGCGTTGTTATCGCAGGAACCGGGGAGCTGTTTTTT.

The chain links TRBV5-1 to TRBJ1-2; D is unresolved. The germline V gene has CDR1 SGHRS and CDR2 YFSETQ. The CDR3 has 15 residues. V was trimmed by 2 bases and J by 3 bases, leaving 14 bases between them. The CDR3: CASSFEVPRDYGYTF. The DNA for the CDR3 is TGCGCCAGCAGCTTCGAGGTCCCAAGGGACTATGGCTACACCTTC.

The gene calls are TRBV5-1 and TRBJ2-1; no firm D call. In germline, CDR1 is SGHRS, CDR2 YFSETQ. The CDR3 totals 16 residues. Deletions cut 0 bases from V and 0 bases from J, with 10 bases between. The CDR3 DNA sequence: TGCGCCAGCAGCTTGGCAAGGCGGAGCTCCTACAATGAGCAGTTCTTC. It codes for CASSLARRSSYNEQFF.

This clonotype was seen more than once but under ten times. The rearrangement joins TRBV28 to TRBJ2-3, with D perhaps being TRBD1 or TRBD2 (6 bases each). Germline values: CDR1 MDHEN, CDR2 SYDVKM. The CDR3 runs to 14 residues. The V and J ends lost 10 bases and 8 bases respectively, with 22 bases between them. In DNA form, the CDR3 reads TGTGCCACCGGGGGCAGCTGGACCGGGGGTACGCAGTATTTT. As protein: CATGGSWTGGTQYF. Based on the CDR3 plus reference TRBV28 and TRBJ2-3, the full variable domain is DVKVTQSSRYLVKRTGEKVFLECVQDMDHENMFWYRQDPGLGLRLIYFSYDVKMKEKGDIPEGYSVSREKKERFSLILESASTNQTSMYLCATGGSWTGGTQYFGPGTRLTVL.

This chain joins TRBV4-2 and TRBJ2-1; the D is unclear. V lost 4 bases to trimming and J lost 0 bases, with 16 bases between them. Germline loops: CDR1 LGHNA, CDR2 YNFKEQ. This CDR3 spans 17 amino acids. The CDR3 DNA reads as TGTGCCAGCAGCCCAAAGGTGGGGATAAGCTCCTACAATGAGCAGTTCTTC. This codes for CASSPKVGISSYNEQFF.

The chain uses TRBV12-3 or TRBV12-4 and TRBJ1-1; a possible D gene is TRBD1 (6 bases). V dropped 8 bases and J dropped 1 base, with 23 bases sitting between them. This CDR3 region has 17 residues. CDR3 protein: CASGFYPGGPRNTEAFF. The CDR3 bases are TGTGCCAGCGGGTTTTACCCTGGGGGGCCAAGGAACACTGAAGCTTTCTTT.

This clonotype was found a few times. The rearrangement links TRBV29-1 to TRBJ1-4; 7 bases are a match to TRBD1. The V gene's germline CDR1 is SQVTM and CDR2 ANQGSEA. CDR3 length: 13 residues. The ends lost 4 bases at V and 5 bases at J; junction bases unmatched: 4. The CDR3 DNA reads TGCAGCGTTGCGGGACAGACAAATGAAAAACTGTTTTTT. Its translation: CSVAGQTNEKLFF.

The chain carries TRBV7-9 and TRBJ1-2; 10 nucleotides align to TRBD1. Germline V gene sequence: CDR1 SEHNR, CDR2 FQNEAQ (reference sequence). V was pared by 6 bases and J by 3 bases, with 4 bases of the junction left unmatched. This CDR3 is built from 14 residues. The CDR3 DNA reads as TGTGCCAGCAGTTTGGGGACAGGGGACTATGGCTACACCTTC. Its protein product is CASSLGTGDYGYTF. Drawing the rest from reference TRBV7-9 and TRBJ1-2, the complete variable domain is DTGVSQNPRHKITKRGQNVTFRCDPISEHNRLYWYRQTLGQGPEFLTYFQNEAQLEKSRLLSDRFSAERPKGSFSTLEIQRTEQGDSAMYLCASSLGTGDYGYTFGSGTRLTVV.

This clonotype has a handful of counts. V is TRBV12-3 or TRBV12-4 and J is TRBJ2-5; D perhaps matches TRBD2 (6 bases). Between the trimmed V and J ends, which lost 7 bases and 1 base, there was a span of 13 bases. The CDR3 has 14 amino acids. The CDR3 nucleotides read TGTGCCAGCACTCTATGGGGGGTCCAAGAGACCCAGTACTTC. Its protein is CASTLWGVQETQYF.